This TCR beta chain was identified during a study of identical twins. The V and J ends lost 5 bases and 2 bases, in that order; junction bases with no gene match: 11. This CDR3 comprises 17 residues. Per germline, CDR1 SEHNR and CDR2 FQNEAQ (reference sequence). A few counts support this clonotype. Each CDR3 protein gets one entry after TCRdb re-called the 5' RACE reads with MiXCR. The table shows hundreds of thousands of distinct CDR3 sequences, with 15% to 20% occurring only once. Another study also made use of these data, one on T cells expressing NK-cell markers. That report notes: The study drew TCR beta repertoires from sorted CD3+CD56+NKG2C+, CD3+CD56+NKG2C- and CD3+CD56-NKG2C+ T cells.

Sample: PBMCs. The chain couples TRBV7-9 to TRBJ2-3; 9 bases are shared with TRBD2. The sequence was collected from a woman aged 18 to 35 in good health. The CDR3 reads CASSHKPGTSSTDTQYF. The CDR3 DNA reads as TGTGCCAGCAGCCATAAACCCGGGACTAGCTCCACAGATACGCAGTATTTT.